These 32 T cell receptor beta chains were sequenced from one sample in a study of T-cell memory formation after mild COVID-19. Via MiXCR, TCRdb re-called the 5' RACE reads, giving one row per CDR3 protein. The sample has about 560,000 distinct CDR3 sequences, 15% to 20% seen once; the top ten hold about 8.1%. The specimen was PBMCs or a T cell subset sorted from them (not recorded which). These receptors were collected from an adult woman who had mild COVID-19 (a few samples of this study predate the infection). Cell type and time point are not known.

This clonotype was seen more than once but under ten times. This chain connects TRBV5-1 to TRBJ2-7; D unresolved. The CDR3 is 13 amino acids. Trimming stripped 0 bases from V and 4 bases from J, with 8 bases between. Germline V gene data show CDR1 as SGHRS and CDR2 as YFSETQ. CDR3 DNA sequence: TGCGCCAGCAGCTTGGGAAGGGAATACGAGCAGTACTTC. It codes for CASSLGREYEQYF.

The sample holds a few counts of this clonotype. This chain uses TRBV7-9 with TRBJ2-4, with 8 nucleotides matching TRBD2. Germline CDR1 is SEHNR and CDR2 is FQNEAQ (reference sequence). This CDR3 contains 17 residues. Trimming cost V 4 bases and J 3 bases; bases outside gene matches: 11. This chain's CDR3 is CASSSGGSGASKNIQYF. The CDR3 DNA reads TGTGCCAGCAGCTCCGGCGGTAGCGGGGCTAGCAAAAACATTCAGTACTTC.

This clonotype was counted at least ten times. The chain couples TRBV14 to TRBJ2-7; perhaps TRBD2 as D (6 bases). Trimming stripped 1 base from V and 12 bases from J, with 16 bases between. Looked up from germline, CDR1 is SGHDN and CDR2 is FVKESK. The CDR3 has 13 amino acids. The CDR3 sequence is CASSQGDRERRYF. The DNA of the CDR3 is TGTGCCAGCAGCCAAGGGGACCGGGAGAGGAGGTACTTC.

The rearrangement uses TRBV2 and TRBJ2-3; D tentatively fits TRBD1 or TRBD2 (5 bases each). The CDR3 runs 17 residues. Trimming pared 0 bases from V and 4 bases from J, leaving 17 bases between. Germline-derived CDR1 and CDR2 are SNHLY and FYNNEI. The CDR3 protein is CASSEALQGGSADTQYF. CDR3 sequence (DNA): TGTGCCAGCAGTGAAGCCCTCCAGGGTGGGAGTGCAGATACGCAGTATTTT.

This clonotype has a handful of counts. V and J are TRBV4-3 and TRBJ1-2; D possibly corresponds to TRBD1 (5 bases). Germline values: CDR1 LGHNA, CDR2 YSLEER. Trimming pared 1 base from V and 6 bases from J, leaving 12 bases between. The length of the CDR3 is 14 residues. The CDR3 sequence: CASSQGIGANGYTF. The CDR3 region has the DNA TGCGCCAGCAGCCAAGGAATCGGGGCTAATGGCTACACCTTC.

The chain is built from TRBV24-1 and TRBJ2-7; TRBD2 is a possible D gene (6 bases). The V gene's germline CDR1 is KGHDR and CDR2 SFDVKD. CDR3 size: 12 residues. Trimming left V 4 bases short and J 6 bases short, with 9 bases between. CDR3 nucleotides: TGTGCCACCAGTGAACGACTAGGCGAGCAGTACTTC. Translated, it gives CATSERLGEQYF.

The gene calls are TRBV3-1 and TRBJ2-7; D gene uncertain. Germline CDR1 and CDR2: LGHDT and YNNKEL (reference sequence). Trimming cost V 1 base and J 7 bases, with 14 bases left between them. The CDR3 is 14 residues long. DNA for the CDR3: TGTGCCAGCAGCCAAGTGGGCCTCGTGGGTGAGCAGTACTTC. Protein: CASSQVGLVGEQYF.

The rearrangement uses TRBV7-2 and TRBJ2-3, with 14 positions matching TRBD2. This CDR3 region has 19 residues. Germline V gene lookup returns CDR1 SGHTA and CDR2 FQGNSA. J was trimmed by 7 bases and V by 4 bases; bases with no gene match: 16. The CDR3 DNA sequence: TGTGCCAGCAGCTCACTAGGGGGAAGGACTAGCGGGAGGAGGCATACGCAGTATTTT. It codes for CASSSLGGRTSGRRHTQYF.

The chain combines TRBV7-9 with TRBJ2-5; D not certain. Germline CDR1 is SEHNR and CDR2 is FQNEAQ (reference sequence). The CDR3 totals 14 residues. V lost 7 bases and J 4 bases, leaving 16 bases between the germline ends. The CDR3 protein is CASTPWKGRETQYF. For the CDR3, the DNA is TGTGCCAGCACCCCCTGGAAAGGGCGAGAGACCCAGTACTTC.

V is TRBV12-3 or TRBV12-4 and J is TRBJ1-2; no definite D call. The CDR3 is made up of 13 amino acids. V lost 8 bases, J lost 4 bases, and 14 bases lay in between. The CDR3 region is CASRENVGYGYTF. The CDR3 nucleotides read TGTGCCAGCCGCGAGAATGTCGGCTATGGCTACACCTTC.

This clonotype came up a few times. V usage is TRBV7-3 and J usage is TRBJ2-3, with TRBD2 as a possible D gene (7 bases). Trimming pared 1 base from V and 3 bases from J, leaving 14 bases between. The CDR3 loop spans 16 amino acids. Germline CDR1 SGHTA, CDR2 FQGTGA. The CDR3 DNA sequence: TGTGCCAGCAGCTTAAGCGGGAGAGGGGGGACAGATACGCAGTATTTT. It yields the protein CASSLSGRGGTDTQYF.

The gene calls are TRBV4-1 and TRBJ2-7; 10 bases fit TRBD1. Per germline, CDR1 MGHRA and CDR2 YSYEKL. The CDR3 totals 16 residues. Trimming cost V 5 bases and J 2 bases; bases outside gene matches: 9. The CDR3 protein is CASSYASGTGAYEQYF. In DNA, the CDR3 is TGCGCCAGCAGCTACGCCTCCGGGACAGGGGCCTACGAGCAGTACTTC.

The chain couples TRBV4-2 to TRBJ1-1, with D tentatively TRBD1 (6 bases). The V and J ends lost 0 bases and 5 bases respectively, with 19 bases between them. CDR3 length: 17 amino acids. Germline V gives CDR1 LGHNA, CDR2 YNFKEQ. Written as DNA, the CDR3 is TGTGCCAGCAGCCAAGATCATCACAGGGAAGGGATTACTGAAGCTTTCTTT. Residues: CASSQDHHREGITEAFF.

V is TRBV7-3 and J is TRBJ2-2, with a weak D call TRBD1 (5 bases). The CDR3 has 14 amino acids. Trimming removed 1 base from V and 7 bases from J, with 10 bases in between. From germline, CDR1 is SGHTA and CDR2 FQGTGA. CDR3 DNA sequence: TGTGCCAGCAGCTTAAGTCCAGGGCTCGGGGAGCTGTTTTTT. It is translated as CASSLSPGLGELFF.

The rearrangement joins TRBV2 to TRBJ1-5; the D gene is possibly TRBD1 (5 bases). V shed 1 base and J shed 3 bases, with 10 bases lying between them. From germline, CDR1 is SNHLY and CDR2 FYNNEI. This CDR3 contains 15 residues. The CDR3 loop reads CASSEEGTNNQPQHF. The CDR3 DNA follows: TGTGCCAGCAGTGAAGAGGGGACCAACAATCAGCCCCAGCATTTT.

The chain is built from TRBV7-9 and TRBJ2-2, with 9 bases lining up with TRBD1. This CDR3 region has 17 residues. The germline gives CDR1 SEHNR, CDR2 FQNEAQ (reference sequence). The ends lost 6 bases at V and 2 bases at J; junction bases unmatched: 10. The DNA of the CDR3 is TGTGCCAGCAGGAGGACAGGGGACTATTCTAACACCGGGGAGCTGTTTTTT. Encoded protein: CASRRTGDYSNTGELFF.

Only a few counts were recorded for this clonotype. The chain links TRBV5-1 to TRBJ2-7; TRBD1 might be the D (6 bases). The germline V and J ends were trimmed by 4 bases and 4 bases, with 15 bases remaining between them. Looked up from germline, CDR1 is SGHRS and CDR2 is YFSETQ. The CDR3 loop spans 14 amino acids. The CDR3 bases are TGCGCCAGCAGCCCCGTGGGACAACTATACGAGCAGTACTTC. Encoded protein: CASSPVGQLYEQYF.

The DNA for the CDR3 is TGCAGCGTCAAGCTCTTCGAGACCCAGTACTTC. Translation gives CSVKLFETQYF. The gene calls are TRBV29-1 and TRBJ2-5, with unresolved D. Per the germline V gene, CDR1 is SQVTM and CDR2 is ANQGSEA. The CDR3 covers 11 residues. V was cut by 6 bases and J by 5 bases, with 10 bases left in between.

This clonotype has more than one count but fewer than ten. This chain joins TRBV12-3 or TRBV12-4 and TRBJ1-2; the D gene is possibly TRBD1 (6 bases). CDR3 length: 12 residues. V was shortened by 9 bases and J by 9 bases, with 17 bases between the two germline ends. The CDR3 DNA reads as TGTGCCAGTCGGAGCGGAGGGGGGAGCTACACCTTC. Its protein product is CASRSGGGSYTF.

This clonotype turned up a few times. V is TRBV30 and J is TRBJ2-2; tentative D call: TRBD1 (5 bases). V dropped 4 bases and J dropped 0 bases, with 9 bases sitting between them. This CDR3 is built from 14 residues. Germline V CDR1 and CDR2: GTSNPN, SVGIG (reference sequence). The chain's CDR3 is CAWMRTPNTGELFF. CDR3 sequence (DNA): TGTGCCTGGATGCGGACACCGAACACCGGGGAGCTGTTTTTT.

The chain carries TRBV11-2 and TRBJ1-6, with D unresolved. The germline V and J ends were trimmed by 6 bases and 7 bases, with 22 bases remaining between them. CDR1 and CDR2 (germline): SGHAT, FQNNGV. The CDR3 is made up of 17 amino acids. The CDR3 sequence is CASRPRIGERANSPLHF. In DNA, the CDR3 is TGTGCCAGCAGACCTAGGATTGGGGAACGGGCAAATTCACCCCTCCACTTT.

This clonotype was counted a few times. The chain is built from TRBV24-1 and TRBJ2-5; 9 bases match TRBD1. The CDR3 spans 17 residues. Germline V CDR1 and CDR2: KGHDR, SFDVKD. Trimming took 3 bases from V and 5 from J; bases not matched to a gene: 12. CDR3 DNA sequence: TGTGCCACCAGTGATAGACCTCCCGGGACAGGGTGGGAGACCCAGTACTTC. Translating gives CATSDRPPGTGWETQYF.

This clonotype has a handful of counts. The chain uses TRBV7-2 and TRBJ1-6; unclear D gene. The CDR3 totals 15 residues. Between the trimmed V and J ends, which lost 3 bases and 6 bases, there was a span of 12 bases. Germline V gene lookup returns CDR1 SGHTA and CDR2 FQGNSA. CDR3 in amino acids: CASSFSGSPNSPLHF. CDR3 nucleotides: TGTGCCAGCAGCTTCTCCGGGTCCCCTAATTCACCCCTCCACTTT.

The chain has TRBV5-1 and TRBJ1-2; unclear D gene. V was trimmed by 6 bases and J by 7 bases, leaving 1 base between them. Germline V gene lookup returns CDR1 SGHRS and CDR2 YFSETQ. The CDR3 extends over 8 amino acids. CDR3 in amino acids: CASIGYTF. The CDR3 DNA sequence: TGCGCCAGCATTGGCTACACCTTC.

This clonotype was seen more than once but under ten times. The chain is built from TRBV7-9 and TRBJ2-3, with TRBD2 matching 11 bases. This CDR3 contains 14 residues. The V gene end was trimmed by 7 bases and the J gene end by 2 bases; junction bases not matched to a gene: 2. Germline V gives CDR1 SEHNR, CDR2 FQNEAQ (reference sequence). Here the CDR3 reads CASTTSGDTDTQYF. The CDR3 DNA is TGTGCCAGCACGACTAGCGGGGACACAGATACGCAGTATTTT.

The chain has TRBV19 and TRBJ2-1; D might be TRBD1 or TRBD2, each matching 5 bases. V lost 1 base and J 3 bases, leaving 19 bases between the germline ends. Per the germline V gene, CDR1 is LNHDA and CDR2 is SQIVND (reference sequence). The CDR3 consists of 18 residues. Here the CDR3 reads CASSIVFGGLQHYNEQFF. The CDR3 bases are TGTGCCAGTAGTATAGTATTTGGGGGATTACAGCACTACAATGAGCAGTTCTTC.

There are a few counts of this clonotype. The chain employs TRBV2 and TRBJ2-7, with 7 bases lining up with TRBD2. Germline loops: CDR1 SNHLY, CDR2 FYNNEI. The CDR3 runs 13 residues. Trimming took 1 base from V and 13 from J; bases not matched to a gene: 10. The chain's CDR3 is CASSEGGGTIKYF. CDR3 nucleotides: TGTGCCAGCAGTGAAGGAGGTGGGACTATCAAATACTTC.

This clonotype was counted a few times. The chain combines TRBV5-1 with TRBJ2-5, with TRBD2 as a possible D gene (7 bases). V was clipped by 5 bases and J by 0 bases, with 14 bases between them. The CDR3 spans 15 residues. Germline V CDR1 and CDR2: SGHRS, YFSETQ. The CDR3 bases are TGCGCCAGCAGATGGGGGGGCCCGAACCAAGAGACCCAGTACTTC. Encoded protein: CASRWGGPNQETQYF.

The sample holds a few counts of this clonotype. The V call is TRBV4-3, the J call TRBJ1-4, with D tentatively TRBD1 (5 bases). The CDR3 is 13 amino acids. Trimming pared 6 bases from V and 7 bases from J, leaving 12 bases between. In germline, CDR1 is LGHNA, CDR2 YSLEER. This CDR3 reads CASRRQGGEKLFF. The CDR3 DNA sequence: TGCGCCAGCAGGCGGCAGGGAGGTGAAAAACTGTTTTTT.

This chain connects TRBV19 to TRBJ1-5; D is uncertain. Germline-derived CDR1 and CDR2 are LNHDA and SQIVND (reference sequence). The germline V and J ends were trimmed by 4 bases and 5 bases, with 9 bases remaining between them. CDR3 length equals 13 residues. The CDR3 region has the DNA TGTGCCAGTAGTACGTTGTTAGATCAGCCCCAGCATTTT. It encodes CASSTLLDQPQHF.

This sequence joins TRBV4-1 and TRBJ2-1, with TRBD2 as a possible D gene (6 bases). This CDR3 has 17 residues. The germline gives CDR1 MGHRA, CDR2 YSYEKL. V gave up 0 bases and J gave up 6 bases, with 18 bases separating them. The CDR3 reads CASSQEGFGMGGNEQFF. The CDR3 DNA follows: TGCGCCAGCAGCCAAGAAGGGTTCGGGATGGGGGGCAATGAGCAGTTCTTC.

This chain links TRBV6-1 with TRBJ2-7; tentatively, D is TRBD1 (5 bases). CDR1 is MNHNS and CDR2 is SASEGT in the germline V gene. The V end lost 3 bases, the J end lost 5 bases, and 11 bases lay between the germline ends. This CDR3 is built from 13 residues. CDR3 in DNA: TGTGCCAGCAGTGACCAGGGAAGGAACGAGCAGTACTTC. Translated, it gives CASSDQGRNEQYF.